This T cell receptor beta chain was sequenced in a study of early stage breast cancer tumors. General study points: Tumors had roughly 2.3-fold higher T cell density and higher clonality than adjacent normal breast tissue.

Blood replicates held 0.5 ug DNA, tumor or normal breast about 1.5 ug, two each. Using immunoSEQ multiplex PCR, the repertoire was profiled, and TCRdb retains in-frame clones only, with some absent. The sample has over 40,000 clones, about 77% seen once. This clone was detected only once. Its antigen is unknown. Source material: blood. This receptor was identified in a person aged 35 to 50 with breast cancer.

CDR3 sequence: CASSLADEKLFF. The CDR3 DNA reads TGTGCCAGCAGCTTAGCAGATGAAAAACTGTTTTTT. This chain connects TRBV7-9 to TRBJ1-4; D unclear. V gave up 0 bases and J gave up 6 bases, with 2 bases separating them. The CDR3 loop spans 12 amino acids. Germline-derived CDR1 and CDR2 are SEHNR and FQNEAQ (reference sequence).